This is a list of T cell receptor beta chains from one sample in a study of T cells after somatic rescue of genetic block. TCRdb's copy holds only in-frame clones and misses some; the assay was immunoSEQ multiplex PCR. The repertoire includes 65,000 to 70,000 clones, approximately 90% of them detected once, and around 3% sits in the top ten. The sequenced sample consisted of peripheral blood mononuclear cells (PBMCs). These receptor sequences come from a man aged 40-55 years. Both conserved end residues are part of each CDR3. Fields, in order: CDR3 length, clone size, D gene, V gene, J gene, CDR3 protein, CDR3 DNA. The D gene is left open where the match is weak. A row's size may be missing; if present it is once, few, many or a size class.

14	few	TRBD2	TRBV7-9	TRBJ2-1	CASSLAGGLNEQFF	TGTGCCAGCAGCTTGGCGGGGGGCTTAAATGAGCAGTTCTTC
15	NA	NA	TRBV5-1	TRBJ1-1	CASSNYPGPNTEAFF	TGCGCCAGCAGCAACTACCCAGGACCGAACACTGAAGCTTTCTTT
12	NA	NA	TRBV7-2	TRBJ1-1	CASSFTWPEAFF	TGTGCCAGCAGCTTCACATGGCCTGAAGCTTTCTTT
14	NA	TRBD1	TRBV5-1	TRBJ1-1	CASSLDRGGTEAFF	TGCGCCAGCAGCCTGGACAGGGGTGGCACTGAAGCTTTCTTT
15	NA	NA	TRBV14	TRBJ2-7	CASSRRDGRRYEQYF	TGTGCCAGCAGCCGACGAGACGGGAGAAGGTACGAGCAGTACTTC
14	once	TRBD2	TRBV6-1	TRBJ2-1	CASIAGAPHNEQFF	TGTGCCAGCATAGCGGGGGCCCCCCACAATGAGCAGTTCTTC
15	NA	TRBD2	TRBV11-2	TRBJ2-5	CASSPQLGLAGGQYF	TGTGCCAGCAGCCCTCAACTGGGACTAGCGGGAGGGCAGTACTTC
18	NA	NA	TRBV7-8	TRBJ2-6	CASSLGYRGTTGANVLTF	TGTGCCAGCAGCTTAGGTTACCGCGGGACGACTGGGGCCAACGTCCTGACTTTC
14	NA	NA	TRBV11-3	TRBJ2-3	CASSLTRFQDTQYF	TGTGCCAGCAGCCTGACCCGGTTCCAAGATACGCAGTATTTT
14	NA	TRBD1	TRBV29-1	TRBJ1-2	CSVSGQGALRGYTF	TGCAGCGTATCGGGACAGGGGGCGCTTAGGGGCTACACCTTC
18	NA	TRBD1	TRBV9	TRBJ2-6	CASSPRTGGISGANVLTF	TGTGCCAGCAGCCCAAGAACAGGGGGGATTTCTGGGGCCAACGTCCTGACTTTC
15	NA	TRBD2	TRBV10-3	TRBJ2-1	CAIGGAGGPRGEQFF	TGTGCCATCGGGGGCGCGGGAGGGCCGCGTGGTGAGCAGTTCTTC
14	NA	NA	TRBV5-4	TRBJ2-7	CASSRDSGPYEQYF	TGTGCCAGCAGCCGGGACTCCGGGCCCTACGAGCAGTACTTC
15	NA	NA	TRBV27	TRBJ2-5	CASSPTGRYQETQYF	TGTGCCAGCAGTCCCACGGGCCGGTACCAAGAGACCCAGTACTTC
15	NA	TRBD2	TRBV2	TRBJ2-1	CASSASGGYMGEQFF	TGTGCCAGCAGCGCTAGCGGGGGGTACATGGGTGAGCAGTTCTTC
13	NA	NA	TRBV5-6	TRBJ1-2	CASIRAGAYGYTF	TGTGCCAGCATTCGGGCAGGGGCCTATGGCTACACCTTC
15	NA	TRBD2	TRBV11-3	TRBJ2-1	CASSLRLAGGDEQFF	TGTGCCAGCAGCCTGAGACTAGCGGGAGGTGATGAGCAGTTCTTC
13	NA	NA	TRBV5-1	TRBJ2-1	CASSLVVGNEQFF	TGCGCCAGCAGCTTGGTAGTAGGGAATGAGCAGTTCTTC
15	NA	TRBD2	TRBV7-9	TRBJ2-1	CASSLSGLAFNEQFF	TGTGCCAGCAGCTTATCGGGACTAGCGTTCAATGAGCAGTTCTTC
16	NA	TRBD2	TRBV18	TRBJ2-3	CASSPGLAGVMDTQYF	TGTGCCAGCTCACCCGGACTAGCGGGAGTTATGGATACGCAGTATTTT
13	NA	NA	TRBV5-1	TRBJ1-6	CASKPLGNSPLHF	TGCGCCAGCAAGCCGTTGGGTAATTCACCCCTCCACTTT
14	NA	NA	TRBV7-9	TRBJ2-5	CASTQGVGRETQYF	TGTGCCAGCACCCAAGGTGTGGGCCGGGAGACCCAGTACTTC
17	few	NA	TRBV11-2	TRBJ2-7	CASSSEEGDGANYEQYF	TGTGCCAGCAGCTCCGAGGAGGGGGACGGGGCAAACTACGAGCAGTACTTC
13	NA	NA	TRBV6-6	TRBJ1-5	CASDGGQSQPQHF	TGTGCCTCCGACGGGGGCCAGAGTCAGCCCCAGCATTTT
15	NA	NA	TRBV4-1	TRBJ2-7	CASSQAWGEPYEQYF	TGCGCCAGCAGCCAAGCATGGGGGGAACCCTACGAGCAGTACTTC
13	NA	TRBD1	TRBV10-3	TRBJ2-1	CAIAGTGENEQFF	TGTGCCATCGCCGGGACAGGGGAAAATGAGCAGTTCTTC
15	NA	NA	TRBV6-5	TRBJ1-4	CASSYGGFSGEKLFF	TGTGCCAGCAGTTACGGAGGGTTCAGTGGTGAAAAACTGTTTTTT
15	NA	NA	TRBV30	TRBJ1-1	CAWTRQGFMNTEAFF	TGTGCCTGGACCCGGCAGGGATTTATGAACACTGAAGCTTTCTTT
14	NA	TRBD2	TRBV7-3	TRBJ2-3	CASRASGSTDTQYF	TGTGCCAGCAGGGCTAGCGGAAGCACAGATACGCAGTATTTT
15	NA	TRBD1	TRBV25-1	TRBJ2-5	CASSEGGQAQETQYF	TGTGCCAGCAGTGAAGGGGGACAGGCACAAGAGACCCAGTACTTC
11	NA	NA	TRBV10-3	TRBJ2-7	CAISEEDEQYF	TGTGCCATCAGTGAAGAGGACGAGCAGTACTTC
15	NA	NA	TRBV28	TRBJ2-7	CASSRSVASSYEQYF	TGTGCCAGCAGTCGCTCCGTGGCTAGCTCCTACGAGCAGTACTTC
16	NA	TRBD1	TRBV5-1	TRBJ2-3	CASSPTRGQGPDTQYF	TGCGCCAGCAGCCCCACCCGAGGACAGGGCCCAGATACGCAGTATTTT
14	NA	TRBD2	TRBV5-4	TRBJ2-3	CASTIGGASNTQYF	TGTGCCAGCACCATCGGGGGGGCTAGTAATACGCAGTATTTT
16	NA	TRBD1	TRBV11-3	TRBJ2-1	CASSARTGNPYNEQFF	TGTGCCAGCAGCGCCCGGACAGGGAATCCCTACAATGAGCAGTTCTTC
15	NA	NA	TRBV4-2	TRBJ1-5	CASSQDRHPNQPQHF	TGTGCCAGCAGCCAAGATCGGCACCCTAATCAGCCCCAGCATTTT
12	NA	NA	TRBV5-6	TRBJ1-6	CASSRTGSPLHF	TGTGCCAGCAGTAGAACAGGTTCACCCCTCCACTTT
10	NA	NA	TRBV6-5	TRBJ2-5	CASRGETQYF	TGTGCCAGCAGGGGAGAGACCCAGTACTTC
13	NA	NA	TRBV4-2	TRBJ1-5	CASSQDREQPQHF	TGTGCCAGCAGCCAAGATCGAGAACAGCCCCAGCATTTT
16	NA	TRBD1	TRBV15	TRBJ2-3	CATSPSWTGMSDTQYF	TGTGCCACCAGCCCTTCTTGGACAGGGATGTCAGATACGCAGTATTTT
13	NA	NA	TRBV6-1	TRBJ2-7	CASSVGRENEQYF	TGTGCCAGCAGTGTAGGCAGGGAGAACGAGCAGTACTTC
14	once	TRBD1	TRBV18	TRBJ2-7	CASRGQSSSYEQYF	TGTGCCAGCCGGGGACAGTCGAGCTCCTACGAGCAGTACTTC